This passage covers 12 T cell receptor beta chains from one sample sequenced in a study of tumor and adjacent non-tumor tissue in lung cancer. The template was RNA from unsorted bulk tissue. A modified ARM-PCR protocol with three rounds of nested PCR amplified TCRbeta. TCRdb passed the multiplex PCR reads through MiXCR, listing each CDR3 protein once. The table lists around 86,000 distinct CDR3 sequences, roughly 72% of them singletons, with around 10% in the top ten. Sequenced sample: lung tumor tissue. These receptors came from a middle-aged woman with non-small cell lung cancer.

Worth noting for this clonotype: At one end the junction does not follow the germline gene, possibly because of a read error. This rearrangement joins TRBV14 to TRBJ1-1; TRBD1 matches 10 bases. The CDR3 has 14 amino acids. Germline V gene lookup returns CDR1 SGHDN and CDR2 FVKESK. The CDR3 DNA follows: TGTGCCAGCAGTTTCAGGACAGGGGGGACTGAAACTTTCTTT. Residues: CASSFRTGGTETFF.

Notes on this clonotype: A much larger clone is a single base away; this may be a read error. This likely comes from a read error, as the CDR3 has no conserved phenylalanine or tryptophan at its end. This chain joins TRBV28 and TRBJ1-1; D remains unclear. The CDR3 is 12 residues long. Trimming removed 5 bases at V and 11 bases at J, with 15 bases between. Germline V gene lookup returns CDR1 MDHEN and CDR2 SYDVKM. The CDR3 region is CASSPSEGGAFS. The CDR3 nucleotides read TGTGCCAGCAGTCCCTCCGAAGGAGGGGCTTTCTCT.

About this clonotype itself: Germline is not matched at one junction end, which may reflect a read error. The CDR3 DNA sequence: TGTGCCAACAGCCCAGGGGGGGTAGCCAAAAACATTCAATACTTC. This encodes CANSPGGVAKNIQYF. The V call is TRBV28, the J call TRBJ2-4; either TRBD1 or TRBD2 may fit D (7 bases each). The CDR3 is made up of 15 amino acids. Germline CDR1 is MDHEN and CDR2 is SYDVKM.

In this sample, this clonotype turned up many times. J is TRBJ2-3 and V is TRBV20-1; 8 positions match TRBD1. Unmatched junction bases numbered 10, after V lost 6 bases and J lost 5 bases. The CDR3 contains 14 residues. CDR1 and CDR2 (germline): DFQATT, SNEGSKA (reference sequence). This CDR3 is CSASPQGARDTQYF. The CDR3, as DNA: TGCAGTGCCAGCCCCCAGGGGGCTAGAGATACGCAGTATTTT.

Remarks on this clonotype: This likely comes from a read error, as the CDR3 has no conserved phenylalanine or tryptophan at its end. The DNA is omitted, as the CDR3 cannot be located on it reliably, and the CDR3 follows TCRdb's listing. The chain is built from TRBV29-1 and TRBJ2-7; TRBD1 is taken as the D call from the table, unchecked against the DNA. The CDR3 totals 15 residues, both ends included. Germline CDR1 and CDR2: SQVTM and ANQGSEA. The CDR3 loop is CSVTSGGRSNHEHYI.

Turning to this clonotype: Germline is not matched at one junction end, which may reflect a read error. The chain carries TRBV6-5 and TRBJ2-1, with a weak D call TRBD2 (6 bases). The CDR3 spans 17 residues. Germline-derived CDR1 and CDR2 are MNHEY and SVGAGI. Here the CDR3 DNA reads TGTGCCAGTAGTCTTAGCGGCTCTGCCAGCTCCTACAGTGAGCAGTTCTTC. It codes for CASSLSGSASSYSEQFF.

This clonotype was seen only a few times. This sequence may be a read error, since a much larger clone differs from it by one base. CDR3 in DNA: TGTGCCAGCAGTGAATTCATAGGGGATATGTACAATGGGCAGTTCTTC. Protein sequence: CASSEFIGDMYNGQFF. V is TRBV6-1 and J is TRBJ2-1; TRBD1 is a possible D gene (5 bases). The CDR3 is 16 amino acids. CDR1 and CDR2 (germline): MNHNS, SASEGT.

This clonotype has only one observation. An end of the junction does not agree with germline; a read error may underlie this. The gene calls are TRBV6-5 and TRBJ1-5; TRBD1 matches at 8 bases. Germline V gives CDR1 MNHEY, CDR2 SVGAGI. The CDR3 loop spans 14 amino acids. This CDR3 is CASSYTPDRGPQYF. DNA of the CDR3: TGTGCCAGCAGTTATACTCCCGACAGGGGTCCCCAGTATTTC.

This chain connects TRBV5-1 to TRBJ2-7; D is undetermined. Germline V lookup: CDR1 SGHRS, CDR2 YFSETQ. The CDR3 covers 14 residues. V was pared by 0 bases and J by 7 bases, with 14 bases between. The CDR3, as DNA: TGCGCCAGCAGCTTGGTCGACACCTTGACAGAGCAGTACTTC. It translates to CASSLVDTLTEQYF.

With regard to this clonotype: The germline gene is not matched at one end of the junction; a read error may be the cause. The J gene is TRBJ1-1, the V gene TRBV6-6; D is perhaps TRBD1 (6 bases). The CDR3 covers 12 residues. From germline, CDR1 is MNHNY and CDR2 SVGAGI (reference sequence). The CDR3 sequence is CASSYWTDEVFF. The DNA for the CDR3 is TGTGCCAGCAGTTACTGGACAGACGAAGTTTTCTTT.

V usage is TRBV12-3 or TRBV12-4 and J usage is TRBJ2-3; 8 bases are shared with TRBD2. The trim removed 5 bases at V and 0 bases at J, leaving 7 bases unmatched. CDR3 length: 16 residues. The CDR3 nucleotides are TGTGCCAGCAGTCCGAGTAGCGGGACTAGCACAGATACGCAGTATTTT. This gives the protein CASSPSSGTSTDTQYF.

Concerning this clonotype: Since a much larger clone is just one base distant, this may be a read error. The missing conserved phenylalanine or tryptophan at the end of this CDR3 makes a read error likely. The chain has TRBV5-1 and TRBJ2-7; D gene ambiguous. CDR3 length: 15 residues. V was pared by 4 bases and J by 6 bases, with 20 bases between. CDR1 is SGHRS, CDR2 YFSETQ, per germline. CDR3 protein: CASSPRSDTASEQYS. The CDR3 bases are TGCGCCAGCAGCCCCCGATCCGACACCGCGAGCGAGCAGTACTCC.